The clone carrying this T cell receptor beta chain turned up a few times. This CDR3 is 15 amino acids long. V shed 4 bases, J shed 0 bases, and the junction held 5 bases outside the gene matches. The entry originates in a study of blood T cell repertoires in COVID-19. How the authors handled the data: From reference gene primer amplification, estimates of nucleated cell counts were derived. Method: immunoSEQ multiplex PCR; TCRdb's copy keeps in-frame clones and lacks some. V and J calls and clone size are copied from that table; D and trimming were computed from the DNA. The sample yields roughly 170,000 clones, about 85% seen once.

The sequence was obtained from a man aged 55 to 70 who had recovered from COVID-19. The sequenced sample was peripheral blood. This chain links TRBV23-1 with TRBJ1-1; TRBD1 aligns across 7 bases. TRBV23-1 is labeled an ORF, and its function is uncertain. The CDR3 bases are TGCGCCAGCAGTCGAAGACAGGGACTGAACACTGAAGCTTTCTTT. It encodes CASSRRQGLNTEAFF.